Following are 2 T cell receptor beta chains from one sample sequenced in a study of cytomegalovirus exposure and HLA in healthy donors (dated by TCRdb to 2017 to 2019). Library preparation employed the immunoSEQ multiplex PCR assay. For the multiplex PCR, a mixture combining 60 forward primers for TCR Vbeta segments and 13 reverse primers for TCR Jbeta segments was used. Here the immuneACCESS table is served through TCRdb, limited to in-frame sequences with V and J called. Missing clones are a known gap in these copies; in checked studies unresolved V genes cover under half, and the rest lacks a known reason. The sample has 60,000 to 75,000 clones on record, 65% to 85% of them singletons. Roughly 3% of the sample is held by the ten biggest clonotypes. Source material: PBMCs. Receptors were obtained from a woman in her 30s in good health and CMV-seronegative.

The chain employs TRBV5-1 and TRBJ1-1; no clear D. This CDR3 is 13 amino acids long. Germline values: CDR1 SGHRS, CDR2 YFSETQ. V was cut by 2 bases and J by 1 base, with 6 bases left in between. DNA for the CDR3: TGCGCCAGCAGCTTTACAGAGAACACTGAAGCTTTCTTT. Translation: CASSFTENTEAFF. Full variable domain (missing parts from reference TRBV5-1 and TRBJ1-1): KAGVTQTPRYLIKTRGQQVTLSCSPISGHRSVSWYQQTPGQGLQFLFEYFSETQRNKGNFPGRFSGRQFSNSRSEMNVSTLELGDSALYLCASSFTENTEAFFGQGTRLTVV.

The CDR3 DNA is TGTGCCAGCACAGGGACTAGCGGATACACCGGGGAGCTGTTTTTT. Amino acid sequence: CASTGTSGYTGELFF. This rearrangement joins TRBV6-5 to TRBJ2-2, with TRBD2 identical over 11 bases. This CDR3 has 15 residues. J was trimmed by 3 bases and V by 7 bases; bases with no gene match: 4. The germline CDR1 and CDR2 sequences are MNHEY and SVGAGI.